Listed below are T cell receptor beta chains from one sample, sequenced in a study of blood T cell repertoires in COVID-19. Clones were read by immunoSEQ multiplex PCR, and TCRdb kept only the in-frame ones, dropping some. The sample yields about 280,000 clones, about nine tenths seen once. The specimen sequenced was peripheral blood. These receptors were collected from a woman in her 30s with COVID-19, enrolled during active disease. CDR3s include the opening cysteine and the closing phenylalanine or tryptophan. Each record gives: J gene, clone size, V gene, D gene, CDR3 protein, CDR3 DNA. The D gene is left open where the match is weak. Clone size is shown for a subset of rows, as once, few, many or a class of expanded clone.

J: TRBJ1-1; size: -; V: TRBV6-6; D: -; CDR3: CASSPSYGFGPNTEAFF; DNA: TGTGCCAGCAGTCCCTCTTACGGTTTCGGTCCGAACACTGAAGCTTTCTTT
J: TRBJ1-1; size: -; V: TRBV10-1; D: -; CDR3: CASREKLNTEAFF; DNA: TGCGCCAGCCGCGAAAAATTGAACACTGAAGCTTTCTTT
J: TRBJ1-2; size: -; V: TRBV19; D: TRBD1; CDR3: CASSSGQGLSYGYTF; DNA: TGTGCCAGTAGTTCGGGACAGGGGTTATCCTATGGCTACACCTTC
J: TRBJ1-1; size: -; V: TRBV12-5; D: TRBD1; CDR3: CASGWDREAFF; DNA: TGTGCTAGTGGCTGGGACAGGGAAGCTTTCTTT
J: TRBJ1-1; size: -; V: TRBV6-5; D: -; CDR3: CASSYDPRGNTEAFF; DNA: TGTGCCAGCAGTTACGACCCTAGGGGAAACACTGAAGCTTTCTTT
J: TRBJ2-3; size: -; V: TRBV11-2; D: -; CDR3: CASSLSDYTQYF; DNA: TGTGCCAGCAGCCTTAGCGATTATACGCAGTATTTT
J: TRBJ2-6; size: -; V: TRBV5-4; D: -; CDR3: CASNPSAGYLSKTNVLTF; DNA: TGTGCCAGCAACCCCTCAGCCGGGTATCTATCTAAGACCAACGTCCTGACTTTC
J: TRBJ2-7; size: -; V: TRBV27; D: -; CDR3: CASFGTTYEQYF; DNA: TGTGCCAGTTTCGGCACGACTTACGAGCAGTACTTC
J: TRBJ2-7; size: -; V: TRBV11-2; D: TRBD2; CDR3: CASSFGAGVYEQYF; DNA: TGTGCCAGCAGCTTCGGAGCGGGAGTCTACGAGCAGTACTTC
J: TRBJ1-6; size: -; V: TRBV7-2; D: -; CDR3: CASSLDGFNSPLHF; DNA: TGTGCCAGCAGCTTAGACGGTTTTAATTCACCCCTCCACTTT
J: TRBJ2-7; size: once; V: TRBV9; D: TRBD2; CDR3: CASSVGGSGRSGEQYF; DNA: TGTGCCAGCAGCGTAGGGGGTAGCGGGAGATCTGGTGAGCAGTACTTC
J: TRBJ1-5; size: -; V: TRBV19; D: TRBD1; CDR3: CASSIVPQGVNQPQHF; DNA: TGTGCCAGTAGTATAGTCCCACAGGGGGTCAATCAGCCCCAGCATTTT
J: TRBJ1-5; size: -; V: TRBV21-1; D: -; CDR3: CASSKNGGRWPQHF; DNA: TGTGCCAGCAGCAAAAATGGGGGCCGATGGCCCCAGCATTTT
J: TRBJ2-1; size: -; V: TRBV29-1; D: -; CDR3: CSVLGGHYNEQFF; DNA: TGCAGCGTTTTGGGCGGACACTACAATGAGCAGTTCTTC
J: TRBJ1-1; size: -; V: TRBV5-4; D: -; CDR3: CASSLSQGNTEAFF; DNA: TGTGCCAGCAGCTTATCTCAGGGAAACACTGAAGCTTTCTTT
J: TRBJ2-7; size: -; V: TRBV7-6; D: TRBD1; CDR3: CASSPRTGAYEQYF; DNA: TGTGCCAGCAGCCCACGGACAGGGGCCTACGAGCAGTACTTC
J: TRBJ2-1; size: -; V: TRBV5-4; D: -; CDR3: CASSLAIGEGNEQFF; DNA: TGTGCCAGCAGCTTGGCCATCGGAGAGGGCAATGAGCAGTTCTTC
J: TRBJ1-3; size: -; V: TRBV5-5; D: TRBD1; CDR3: CASSLYVTGGSGNTIYF; DNA: TGTGCCAGCAGCTTGTATGTGACAGGGGGCTCTGGAAACACCATATATTTT
J: TRBJ1-1; size: -; V: TRBV28; D: TRBD1; CDR3: CASSLWAGGAWGTEAFF; DNA: TGTGCCAGCAGTTTATGGGCAGGGGGCGCGTGGGGCACTGAAGCTTTCTTT
J: TRBJ1-5; size: -; V: TRBV28; D: TRBD1; CDR3: CASSPDRGQPQHF; DNA: TGTGCCAGCAGTCCGGACAGGGGACAGCCCCAGCATTTT
J: TRBJ1-5; size: -; V: TRBV7-8; D: -; CDR3: CASSLDALNNQPQHF; DNA: TGTGCCAGCAGCTTAGATGCGCTCAACAATCAGCCCCAGCATTTT
J: TRBJ2-7; size: -; V: TRBV6-6; D: -; CDR3: CASSYGRDYEQYF; DNA: TGTGCCAGCAGTTACGGCAGGGACTACGAGCAGTACTTC
J: TRBJ2-7; size: -; V: TRBV6-5; D: -; CDR3: CASSYSKPSAVYEQYF; DNA: TGTGCCAGCAGTTACTCGAAGCCCAGCGCTGTCTACGAGCAGTACTTC
J: TRBJ2-1; size: -; V: TRBV30; D: TRBD2; CDR3: CAWSLRLAGGPYNEQFF; DNA: TGTGCCTGGAGCCTTAGACTAGCGGGAGGGCCTTACAATGAGCAGTTCTTC
J: TRBJ1-2; size: -; V: TRBV9; D: TRBD1; CDR3: CASSEGGGVSGYTF; DNA: TGTGCCAGCAGCGAAGGAGGGGGCGTAAGTGGCTACACCTTC
J: TRBJ2-7; size: -; V: TRBV2; D: -; CDR3: CATAGEVQQYF; DNA: TGTGCCACAGCCGGGGAAGTACAGCAGTACTTC
J: TRBJ2-3; size: -; V: TRBV3-1/TRBV3-2; D: -; CDR3: CASSQVGLQYF; DNA: TGTGCCAGCAGCCAAGTCGGGTTGCAGTATTTT
J: TRBJ1-2; size: few; V: TRBV2; D: TRBD1; CDR3: CASKSQGAGYGYTF; DNA: TGTGCCAGCAAGTCACAGGGGGCAGGCTATGGCTACACCTTC
J: TRBJ2-1; size: -; V: TRBV10-3; D: TRBD2; CDR3: CAISESGSNEQFF; DNA: TGTGCCATCAGTGAAAGCGGGAGCAATGAGCAGTTCTTC
J: TRBJ2-7; size: -; V: TRBV6-6; D: -; CDR3: CASSFERKNYEQYF; DNA: TGTGCCAGCAGCTTCGAGCGGAAAAACTACGAGCAGTACTTC
J: TRBJ2-2; size: -; V: TRBV4-3; D: -; CDR3: CASSHLAEDTGELFF; DNA: TGCGCCAGCAGCCACCTAGCTGAAGACACCGGGGAGCTGTTTTTT
J: TRBJ2-4; size: -; V: TRBV3-1/TRBV3-2; D: TRBD1; CDR3: CASSQDWTGVNIQYF; DNA: TGTGCCAGCAGCCAAGATTGGACAGGGGTAAACATTCAGTACTTC
J: TRBJ2-7; size: -; V: TRBV19; D: -; CDR3: CASSIVGAFYEQYF; DNA: TGTGCCAGTAGTATTGTGGGGGCCTTCTACGAGCAGTACTTC
J: TRBJ2-1; size: few; V: TRBV7-9; D: TRBD1; CDR3: CASSFRQGTYNEQFF; DNA: TGTGCCAGCAGCTTCCGACAGGGGACCTACAATGAGCAGTTCTTC
J: TRBJ2-3; size: -; V: TRBV28; D: TRBD1; CDR3: CASSPWTGSDTQYF; DNA: TGTGCCAGCAGTCCATGGACAGGGTCAGATACGCAGTATTTT
J: TRBJ2-3; size: -; V: TRBV19; D: TRBD2; CDR3: CASSTGLGSDTQYF; DNA: TGTGCCAGTAGTACTGGACTAGGCAGCGATACGCAGTATTTT
J: TRBJ1-4; size: -; V: TRBV9; D: TRBD1; CDR3: CASSLGTDNEKLFF; DNA: TGTGCCAGCAGCCTTGGGACAGACAATGAAAAACTGTTTTTT
J: TRBJ2-6; size: -; V: TRBV5-5; D: -; CDR3: CASSFQAGFTGANVLTF; DNA: TGTGCCAGCAGCTTTCAGGCCGGATTTACTGGGGCCAACGTCCTGACTTTC
J: TRBJ2-6; size: -; V: TRBV11-2; D: TRBD1; CDR3: CASRDRANSGANVLTF; DNA: TGTGCCAGCAGAGACAGGGCCAACTCTGGGGCCAACGTCCTGACTTTC
J: TRBJ2-7; size: -; V: TRBV6-1; D: TRBD2; CDR3: CASSESTGGVSSYEQYF; DNA: TGTGCCAGCAGTGAGAGCACGGGAGGGGTTAGCTCCTACGAGCAGTACTTC
J: TRBJ2-2; size: -; V: TRBV7-9; D: TRBD2; CDR3: CASSLEPGLAGASGELFF; DNA: TGTGCCAGCAGCTTAGAACCCGGACTAGCGGGAGCTAGCGGGGAGCTGTTTTTT
J: TRBJ1-4; size: -; V: TRBV30; D: TRBD1; CDR3: CAVDRGHQEKLFF; DNA: TGTGCCGTGGACAGGGGGCACCAGGAAAAACTGTTTTTT
J: TRBJ2-7; size: -; V: TRBV6-2/TRBV6-3; D: -; CDR3: CASSYPTYEQYF; DNA: TGTGCCAGCAGTTATCCCACCTACGAGCAGTACTTC
J: TRBJ1-6; size: few; V: TRBV19; D: -; CDR3: CASSARTAMNSPLHF; DNA: TGTGCCAGTAGTGCCCGGACTGCAATGAATTCACCCCTCCACTTT
J: TRBJ1-1; size: once; V: TRBV2; D: -; CDR3: CASSSQGMNTEAFF; DNA: TGTGCCAGCAGTTCCCAGGGGATGAACACTGAAGCTTTCTTT
J: TRBJ2-7; size: once; V: TRBV6-5; D: TRBD1; CDR3: CASRTGSSNEQYF; DNA: TGTGCCAGCAGGACAGGGTCATCTAACGAGCAGTACTTC
J: TRBJ1-5; size: once; V: TRBV19; D: -; CDR3: CASSEYTNQPQHF; DNA: TGTGCCAGTAGCGAATACACCAATCAGCCCCAGCATTTT
J: TRBJ2-1; size: once; V: TRBV5-1; D: TRBD1; CDR3: CASSWGQGFEQFF; DNA: TGCGCCAGCAGCTGGGGACAGGGGTTTGAGCAGTTCTTC
J: TRBJ2-7; size: -; V: TRBV6-6; D: TRBD2; CDR3: CASSYRARREGREQYF; DNA: TGTGCCAGCAGTTACAGGGCACGACGGGAGGGCCGCGAGCAGTACTTC
J: TRBJ1-1; size: once; V: TRBV19; D: TRBD1; CDR3: CASSTLTGVGTEAFF; DNA: TGTGCCAGTAGTACCTTGACAGGGGTTGGCACTGAAGCTTTCTTT
J: TRBJ1-2; size: -; V: TRBV15; D: -; CDR3: CATSRDRRLLDYGYTF; DNA: TGTGCCACCAGCAGAGATAGGAGACTGCTCGACTATGGCTACACCTTC
J: TRBJ2-3; size: -; V: TRBV11-1; D: TRBD2; CDR3: CASSLGGLAGEDTQYF; DNA: TGTGCCAGCAGCTTGGGCGGACTAGCGGGGGAAGATACGCAGTATTTT
J: TRBJ2-7; size: -; V: TRBV5-1; D: -; CDR3: CASRRGPSYEQYF; DNA: TGCGCCAGCCGCAGGGGCCCTTCCTACGAGCAGTACTTC
J: TRBJ2-2; size: -; V: TRBV27; D: TRBD2; CDR3: CASSLYLLARNTGELFF; DNA: TGTGCCAGCAGTTTGTATCTACTAGCGAGGAACACCGGGGAGCTGTTTTTT